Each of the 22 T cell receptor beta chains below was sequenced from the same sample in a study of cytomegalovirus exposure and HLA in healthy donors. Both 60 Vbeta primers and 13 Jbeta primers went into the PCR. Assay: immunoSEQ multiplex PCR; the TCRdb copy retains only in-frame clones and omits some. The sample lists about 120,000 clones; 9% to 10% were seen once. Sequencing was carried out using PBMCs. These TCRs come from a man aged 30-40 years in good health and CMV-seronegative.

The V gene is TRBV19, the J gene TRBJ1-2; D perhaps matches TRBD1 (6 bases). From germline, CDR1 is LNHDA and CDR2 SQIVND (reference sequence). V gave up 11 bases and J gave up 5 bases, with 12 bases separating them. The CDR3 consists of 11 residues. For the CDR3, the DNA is TGTGCCGGGGAGACAGGTTATGGCTACACCTTC. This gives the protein CAGETGYGYTF.

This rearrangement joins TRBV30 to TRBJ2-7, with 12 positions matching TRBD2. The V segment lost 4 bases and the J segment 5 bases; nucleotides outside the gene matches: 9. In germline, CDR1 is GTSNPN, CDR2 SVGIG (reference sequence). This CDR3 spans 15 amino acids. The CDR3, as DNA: TGTGCCTGGACATCTAGCGGGGGGGCCGGAGACGAGCAGTACTTC. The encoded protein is CAWTSSGGAGDEQYF.

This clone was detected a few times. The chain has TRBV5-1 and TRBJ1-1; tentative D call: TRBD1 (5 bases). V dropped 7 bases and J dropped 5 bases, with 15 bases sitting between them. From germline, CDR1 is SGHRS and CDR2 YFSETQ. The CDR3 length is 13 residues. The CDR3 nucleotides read TGCGCCAGCGACACAGGCGGGGGTACTGAAGCTTTCTTT. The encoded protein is CASDTGGGTEAFF.

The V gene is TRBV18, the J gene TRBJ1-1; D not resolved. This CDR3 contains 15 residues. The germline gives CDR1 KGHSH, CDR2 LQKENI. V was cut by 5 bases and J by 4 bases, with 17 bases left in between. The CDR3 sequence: CASSYFRESATEAFF. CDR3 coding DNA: TGTGCCAGCTCATATTTTCGGGAATCGGCCACTGAAGCTTTCTTT.

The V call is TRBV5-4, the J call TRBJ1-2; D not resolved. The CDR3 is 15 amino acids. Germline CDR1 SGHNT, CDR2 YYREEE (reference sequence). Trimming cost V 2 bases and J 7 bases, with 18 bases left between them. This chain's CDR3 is CASSLVGEVSGGYTF. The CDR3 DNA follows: TGTGCCAGCAGCTTAGTAGGTGAGGTTTCGGGTGGCTACACCTTC.

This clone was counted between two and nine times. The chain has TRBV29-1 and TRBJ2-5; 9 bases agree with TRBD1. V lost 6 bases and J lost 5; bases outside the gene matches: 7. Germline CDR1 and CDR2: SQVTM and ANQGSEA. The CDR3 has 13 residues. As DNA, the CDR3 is TGCAGCGTCGAAACAGGGGGCTTCGAGACCCAGTACTTC. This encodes CSVETGGFETQYF.

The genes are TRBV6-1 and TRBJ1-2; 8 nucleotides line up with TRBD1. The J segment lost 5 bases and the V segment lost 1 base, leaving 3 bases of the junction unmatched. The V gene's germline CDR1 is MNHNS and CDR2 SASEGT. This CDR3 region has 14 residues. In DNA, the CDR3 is TGTGCCAGCAGTGAAGACAGGGGGACGTATGGCTACACCTTC. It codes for CASSEDRGTYGYTF.

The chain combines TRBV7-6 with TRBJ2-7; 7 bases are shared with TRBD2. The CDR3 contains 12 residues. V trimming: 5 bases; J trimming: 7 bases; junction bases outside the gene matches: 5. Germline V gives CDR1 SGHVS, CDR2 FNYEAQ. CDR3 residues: CASSPRGEEQYF. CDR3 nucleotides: TGTGCCAGCAGCCCCCGGGGGGAAGAGCAGTACTTC. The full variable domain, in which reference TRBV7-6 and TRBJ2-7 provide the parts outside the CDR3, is GAGVSQSPRYKVTKRGQDVALRCDPISGHVSLYWYRQALGQGPEFLTYFNYEAQQDKSGLPNDRFSAERPEGSISTLTIQRTEQRDSAMYRCASSPRGEEQYFGPGTRLTVT.

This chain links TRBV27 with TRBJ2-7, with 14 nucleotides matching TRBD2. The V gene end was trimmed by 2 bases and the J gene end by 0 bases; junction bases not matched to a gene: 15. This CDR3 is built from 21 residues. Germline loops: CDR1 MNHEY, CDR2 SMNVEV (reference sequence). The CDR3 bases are TGTGCCAGCAGTTTAAATGCGCCGGGACTAGCGGGAGACCCCCTCTCCTACGAGCAGTACTTC. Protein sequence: CASSLNAPGLAGDPLSYEQYF.

The CDR3 DNA sequence: TGTGCCAGCAGCTATGGGAGGGAGACCCAGTACTTC. It codes for CASSYGRETQYF. This chain uses TRBV13 with TRBJ2-5; TRBD2 is a possible D gene (6 bases). The ends were cut back, 4 bases at V and 5 bases at J, with 8 bases in the middle. The germline gives CDR1 PRHDT, CDR2 FYEKMQ (reference sequence). The CDR3 runs to 12 residues.

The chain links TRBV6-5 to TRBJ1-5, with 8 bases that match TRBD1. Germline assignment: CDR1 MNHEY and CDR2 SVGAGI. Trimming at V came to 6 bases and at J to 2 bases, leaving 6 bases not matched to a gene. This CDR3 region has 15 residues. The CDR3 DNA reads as TGTGCCAGCAGGCGACAGGGACAGGGCAATCAGCCCCAGCATTTT. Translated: CASRRQGQGNQPQHF.

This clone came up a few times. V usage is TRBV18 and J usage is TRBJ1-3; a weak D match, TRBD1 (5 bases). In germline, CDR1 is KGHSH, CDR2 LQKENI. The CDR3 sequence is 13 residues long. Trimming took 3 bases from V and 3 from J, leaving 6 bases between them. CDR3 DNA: TGTGCCAGCTCACCCGACAGTGGAAACACCATATATTTT. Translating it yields CASSPDSGNTIYF.

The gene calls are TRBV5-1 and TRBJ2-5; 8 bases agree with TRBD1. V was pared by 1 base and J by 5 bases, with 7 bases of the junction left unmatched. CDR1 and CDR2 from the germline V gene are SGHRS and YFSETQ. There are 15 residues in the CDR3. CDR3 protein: CASSLSRGHGETQYF. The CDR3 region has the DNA TGCGCCAGCAGCTTGAGCAGGGGGCATGGGGAGACCCAGTACTTC.

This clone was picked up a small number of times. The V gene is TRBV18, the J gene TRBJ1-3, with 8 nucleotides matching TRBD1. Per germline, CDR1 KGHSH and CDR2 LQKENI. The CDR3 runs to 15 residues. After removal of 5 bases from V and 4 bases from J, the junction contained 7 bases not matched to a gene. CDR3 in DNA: TGTGCCAGCTCAGAGATGACAGGGGCAGGAAACACCATATATTTT. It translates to CASSEMTGAGNTIYF.

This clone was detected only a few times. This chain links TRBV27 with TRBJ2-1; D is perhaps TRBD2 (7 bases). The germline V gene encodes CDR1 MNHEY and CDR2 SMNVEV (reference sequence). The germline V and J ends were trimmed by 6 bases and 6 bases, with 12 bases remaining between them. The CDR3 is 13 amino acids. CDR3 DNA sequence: TGTGCCAGCAGAGGGGGGGTAAGCAATGAGCAGTTCTTC. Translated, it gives CASRGGVSNEQFF.

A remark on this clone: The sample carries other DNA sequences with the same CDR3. DNA for the CDR3: TGCGCCAGCAGCCAAGTTAGCGGGGGGGCAAACACCGGGGAGCTGTTTTTT. Protein product: CASSQVSGGANTGELFF. V usage is TRBV4-3 and J usage is TRBJ2-2, with 11 positions matching TRBD2. The CDR3 covers 17 residues. The germline CDR1 and CDR2 sequences are LGHNA and YSLEER. Trimming cost V 1 base and J 2 bases; bases outside gene matches: 3.

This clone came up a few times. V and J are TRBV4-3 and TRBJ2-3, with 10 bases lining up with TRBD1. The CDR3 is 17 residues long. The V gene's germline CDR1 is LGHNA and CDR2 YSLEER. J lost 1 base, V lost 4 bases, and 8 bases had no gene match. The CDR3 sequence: CASSPQPGTGGTDTQYF. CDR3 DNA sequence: TGCGCCAGCAGCCCCCAGCCCGGGACAGGGGGCACAGATACGCAGTATTTT.

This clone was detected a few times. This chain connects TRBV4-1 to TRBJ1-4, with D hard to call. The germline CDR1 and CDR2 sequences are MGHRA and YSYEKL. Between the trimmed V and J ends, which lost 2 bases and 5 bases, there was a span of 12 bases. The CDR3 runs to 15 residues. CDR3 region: CASSQNPSENEKLFF. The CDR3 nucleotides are TGCGCCAGCAGCCAAAACCCCAGCGAGAATGAAAAACTGTTTTTT.

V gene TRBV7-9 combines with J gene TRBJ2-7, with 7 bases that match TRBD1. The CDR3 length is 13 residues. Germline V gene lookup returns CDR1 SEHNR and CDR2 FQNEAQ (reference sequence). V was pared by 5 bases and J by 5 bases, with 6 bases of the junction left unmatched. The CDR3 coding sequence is TGTGCCAGCAGCCACAAAGGGGGCCACGAGCAGTACTTC. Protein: CASSHKGGHEQYF.

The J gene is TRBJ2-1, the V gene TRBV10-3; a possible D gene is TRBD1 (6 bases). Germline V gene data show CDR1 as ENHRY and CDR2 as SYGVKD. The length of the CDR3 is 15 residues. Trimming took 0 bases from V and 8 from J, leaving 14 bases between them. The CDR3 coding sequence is TGTGCCATCAGTGAGTCTCAAGGGGGTGTGTATGAGCAGTTCTTC. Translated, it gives CAISESQGGVYEQFF.

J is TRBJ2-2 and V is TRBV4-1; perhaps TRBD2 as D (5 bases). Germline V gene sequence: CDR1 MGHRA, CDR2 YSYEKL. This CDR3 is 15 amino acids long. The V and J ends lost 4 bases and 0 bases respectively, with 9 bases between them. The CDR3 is CASSPGMTNTGELFF. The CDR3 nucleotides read TGCGCCAGCAGCCCCGGGATGACGAACACCGGGGAGCTGTTTTTT.

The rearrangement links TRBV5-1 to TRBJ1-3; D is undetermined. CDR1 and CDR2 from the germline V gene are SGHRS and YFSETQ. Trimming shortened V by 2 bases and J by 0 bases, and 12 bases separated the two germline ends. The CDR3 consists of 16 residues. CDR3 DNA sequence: TGCGCCAGCAGCTTTGCAGACACCGACTCTGGAAACACCATATATTTT. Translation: CASSFADTDSGNTIYF.